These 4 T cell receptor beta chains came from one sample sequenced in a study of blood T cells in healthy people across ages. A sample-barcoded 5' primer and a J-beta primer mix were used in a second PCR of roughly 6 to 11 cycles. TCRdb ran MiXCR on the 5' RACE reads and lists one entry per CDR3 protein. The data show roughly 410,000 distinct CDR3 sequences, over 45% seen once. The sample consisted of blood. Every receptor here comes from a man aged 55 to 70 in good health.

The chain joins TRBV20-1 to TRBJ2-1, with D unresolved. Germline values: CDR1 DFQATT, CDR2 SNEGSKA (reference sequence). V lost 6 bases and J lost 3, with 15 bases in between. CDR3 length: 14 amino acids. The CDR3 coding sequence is TGCAGTGCACAACCTGGGCGGAACTACAATGAGCAGTTCTTC. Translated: CSAQPGRNYNEQFF.

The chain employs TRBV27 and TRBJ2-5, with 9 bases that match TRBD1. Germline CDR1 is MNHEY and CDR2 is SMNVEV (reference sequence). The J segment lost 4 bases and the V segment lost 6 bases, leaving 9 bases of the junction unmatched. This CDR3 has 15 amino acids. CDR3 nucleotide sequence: TGTGCCAGCAGCTGCGGACAGGGGTCCAGAGAGACCCAGTACTTC. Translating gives CASSCGQGSRETQYF.

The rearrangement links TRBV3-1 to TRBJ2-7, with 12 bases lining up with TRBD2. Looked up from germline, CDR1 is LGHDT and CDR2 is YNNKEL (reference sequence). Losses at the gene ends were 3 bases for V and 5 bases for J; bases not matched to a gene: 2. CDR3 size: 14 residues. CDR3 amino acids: CASSQTSGSHEQYF. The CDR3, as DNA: TGTGCCAGCAGCCAGACTAGCGGGAGTCACGAGCAGTACTTC.

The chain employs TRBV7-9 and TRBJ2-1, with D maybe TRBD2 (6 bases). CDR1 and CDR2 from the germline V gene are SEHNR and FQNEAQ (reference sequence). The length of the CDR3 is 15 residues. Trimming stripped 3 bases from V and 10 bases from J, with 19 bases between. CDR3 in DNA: TGTGCCAGCAGCTTGAGGATGGAAGGCGGGACCGAGCAGTTCTTC. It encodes CASSLRMEGGTEQFF.